The 19 T cell receptor beta chains below come from one sample, sequenced in a study of T-cell memory formation after mild COVID-19. A single record per CDR3 protein comes from TCRdb applying MiXCR to the 5' RACE reads. The sample holds roughly 190,000 distinct CDR3 sequences, under 30% seen once. Sequencing was done on a sample of PBMCs or a T cell subset sorted from them (not recorded which). The receptors derive from an adult woman who had mild COVID-19 (a few samples of this study predate the infection). Cell type and time point are not known.

This clonotype has just a few counts. The chain recombines TRBV9 with TRBJ2-7; TRBD2 matches at 7 bases. Germline values: CDR1 SGDLS, CDR2 YYNGEE. With V trimmed by 6 bases and J by 0 bases, 6 bases remained unmatched. This CDR3 is 14 amino acids long. CDR3 residues: CASTPRDYSYEQYF. CDR3 nucleotide sequence: TGTGCCAGCACCCCCCGGGACTACTCCTACGAGCAGTACTTC.

Ten or more counts support this clonotype. V and J are TRBV29-1 and TRBJ2-1, with 10 bases aligning to TRBD2. This CDR3 region has 14 residues. The ends lost 2 bases at V and 8 bases at J; junction bases unmatched: 6. CDR1 and CDR2 from the germline V gene are SQVTM and ANQGSEA. CDR3 amino acids: CSVEPSGSIDEQFF. Written as DNA, the CDR3 is TGCAGCGTTGAACCTAGCGGGAGTATTGATGAGCAGTTCTTC.

This sequence joins TRBV4-3 and TRBJ2-2; a weak D match, TRBD2 (6 bases). Germline V gene lookup returns CDR1 LGHNA and CDR2 YSLEER. The CDR3 runs 16 residues. Trimming stripped 0 bases from V and 7 bases from J, with 15 bases between. CDR3 bases: TGCGCCAGCAGCCAAGATCTTACTAGCTTGAACGGGGAGCTGTTTTTT. It yields the protein CASSQDLTSLNGELFF.

This clonotype was picked up a small number of times. V is TRBV20-1 and J is TRBJ1-1; D is undetermined. V lost 3 bases and J 7 bases, leaving 9 bases between the germline ends. The CDR3 contains 11 residues. The germline V gene has CDR1 DFQATT and CDR2 SNEGSKA (reference sequence). The CDR3 bases are TGCAGTGCTAGCGAAGGGATTGAAGCTTTCTTT. The encoded protein is CSASEGIEAFF.

This clonotype was detected only a few times. V is TRBV7-9 and J is TRBJ1-2; possibly TRBD1 for D (5 bases). This CDR3 spans 13 amino acids. The V end lost 7 bases, the J end lost 7 bases, and 16 bases lay between the germline ends. Per germline, CDR1 SEHNR and CDR2 FQNEAQ (reference sequence). For the CDR3, the DNA is TGTGCCAGCACCCAGCGGGGGGTCTCTGGCTACACCTTC. This codes for CASTQRGVSGYTF.

The chain employs TRBV7-6 and TRBJ2-7; the match to TRBD1 covers 7 bases. This CDR3 is 15 amino acids long. Per the germline V gene, CDR1 is SGHVS and CDR2 is FNYEAQ. Germline trimming cut 7 bases from V and 3 bases from J; bases unmatched to any gene: 12. CDR3 amino acids: CASTSLAGGNYEQYF. CDR3 DNA: TGTGCCAGCACCTCCCTGGCAGGGGGTAACTACGAGCAGTACTTC.

The J gene is TRBJ2-5, the V gene TRBV5-1, with TRBD1 matching 8 bases. The CDR3 extends over 17 amino acids. With V trimmed by 3 bases and J by 1 base, 11 bases remained unmatched. Germline V lookup: CDR1 SGHRS, CDR2 YFSETQ. The CDR3 sequence is CASSSHVSTGAQETQYF. The CDR3 DNA sequence: TGCGCCAGCAGCTCCCATGTTTCGACAGGGGCCCAAGAGACCCAGTACTTC.

The chain couples TRBV7-2 to TRBJ2-3, with D maybe TRBD2 (5 bases). The germline CDR1 and CDR2 sequences are SGHTA and FQGNSA. The V and J ends lost 5 bases and 9 bases respectively, with 15 bases between them. This CDR3 has 13 amino acids. The CDR3: CASSASLGVTQYF. The DNA of the CDR3 is TGTGCCAGCAGCGCGTCTTTGGGAGTAACGCAGTATTTT.

The chain couples TRBV4-3 to TRBJ2-1; possible D gene TRBD1, 6 bases. CDR1 is LGHNA and CDR2 is YSLEER in the germline V gene. Trimming left V 0 bases short and J 4 bases short, with 10 bases between. CDR3 size: 15 residues. The CDR3 bases are TGCGCCAGCAGCCAAGACCGGGACAAGTACAATGAGCAGTTCTTC. Amino acid sequence: CASSQDRDKYNEQFF.

The rearrangement joins TRBV20-1 to TRBJ2-7; either TRBD1 or TRBD2 may fit D (5 bases each). Germline CDR1 DFQATT, CDR2 SNEGSKA (reference sequence). The CDR3 covers 14 residues. V dropped 3 bases and J dropped 7 bases, with 19 bases sitting between them. DNA of the CDR3: TGCAGTGCTAGTGCCGGGACGGACCTAGGGGAGCAGTACTTC. It is translated as CSASAGTDLGEQYF.

CDR3 amino acids: CASSMGQGRFNEQFF. As DNA, the CDR3 is TGTGCCAGTAGTATGGGGCAGGGGCGATTCAATGAGCAGTTCTTC. J is TRBJ2-1 and V is TRBV19, with D possibly TRBD1 on 6 matching bases. V lost 3 bases and J 6 bases, leaving 15 bases between the germline ends. CDR3 size: 15 residues. Germline V gene data show CDR1 as LNHDA and CDR2 as SQIVND (reference sequence).

The gene calls are TRBV12-3 or TRBV12-4 and TRBJ2-5; D is unresolved. The CDR3 is 14 residues long. V was pared by 3 bases and J by 5 bases, with 13 bases between. As DNA, the CDR3 is TGTGCCAGCAGTTTTAAGGTGGGCGGCGAGACCCAGTACTTC. It specifies CASSFKVGGETQYF.

The V gene is TRBV7-6, the J gene TRBJ2-7, with 8 bases identical to TRBD2. V was clipped by 2 bases and J by 5 bases; unmatched bases: 14. The CDR3 covers 17 residues. Germline loops: CDR1 SGHVS, CDR2 FNYEAQ. The CDR3 DNA follows: TGTGCCAGCAGCTTACTGTCTGGGGCTAGCGGGCTCCACGAGCAGTACTTC. Amino acid sequence: CASSLLSGASGLHEQYF. The variable domain in full, with the rest retrieved from reference TRBV7-6 and TRBJ2-7, is GAGVSQSPRYKVTKRGQDVALRCDPISGHVSLYWYRQALGQGPEFLTYFNYEAQQDKSGLPNDRFSAERPEGSISTLTIQRTEQRDSAMYRCASSLLSGASGLHEQYFGPGTRLTVT.

This clonotype was detected a few times. The V and J genes are TRBV6-2 or TRBV6-3 and TRBJ2-7; no clear D. The germline V gene encodes CDR1 MNHEY and CDR2 SVGEGT. The CDR3 has 11 residues. Trimming shortened V by 5 bases and J by 12 bases, and 14 bases separated the two germline ends. The CDR3 spells CASSHGSTGYF. CDR3 nucleotides: TGTGCCAGCAGTCACGGCTCGACTGGGTACTTC.

The rearrangement uses TRBV7-6 and TRBJ1-2, with D maybe TRBD1 (6 bases). The CDR3 covers 15 residues. CDR1 SGHVS and CDR2 FNYEAQ come from the germline V gene. The V end was cut by 5 bases, the J end by 0 bases, with 13 bases between. In DNA form, the CDR3 reads TGTGCCAGCAGCCCAACGGACAGAGCTAACTATGGCTACACCTTC. Its protein product is CASSPTDRANYGYTF.

V usage is TRBV6-1 and J usage is TRBJ2-7; 12 nucleotides match TRBD1. V dropped 9 bases and J dropped 5; count of bases not matched to a gene: 11. The CDR3 has 15 amino acids. Germline CDR1 MNHNS, CDR2 SASEGT. The CDR3 region has the DNA TGTGCCAGTCTCCCCCCGGGACAGGGGGCCCACGAGCAGTACTTC. This gives the protein CASLPPGQGAHEQYF.

This sequence joins TRBV7-9 and TRBJ2-5; 7 nucleotides line up with TRBD2. CDR1 and CDR2 (germline): SEHNR, FQNEAQ (reference sequence). This CDR3 contains 14 residues. Trimming took 3 bases from V and 3 from J; bases not matched to a gene: 4. CDR3 nucleotide sequence: TGTGCCAGCAGCTTTACAGCGGGGAAAGAGACCCAGTACTTC. Translating it yields CASSFTAGKETQYF.

The chain combines TRBV11-2 with TRBJ2-1; D ambiguous. The CDR3 sequence is 17 residues long. Germline V lookup: CDR1 SGHAT, CDR2 FQNNGV. The V end lost 1 base, the J end lost 5 bases, and 18 bases lay between the germline ends. CDR3 protein: CASSLVRRYPLHNEQFF. The CDR3 DNA follows: TGTGCCAGCAGCTTAGTTCGCAGGTACCCTTTGCACAATGAGCAGTTCTTC.

The rearrangement uses TRBV5-1 and TRBJ2-1; 12 bases match TRBD2. Unmatched junction bases numbered 15, after V lost 4 bases and J lost 7 bases. Germline V lookup: CDR1 SGHRS, CDR2 YFSETQ. The CDR3 loop spans 18 amino acids. CDR3 in DNA: TGCGCCAGCAGCCCCGGAGGGCTAGCGGGGGGGCCGGGTAATGAGCAGTTCTTC. Translating gives CASSPGGLAGGPGNEQFF.